The 7 T cell receptor beta chains presented below share a single source sample, sequenced in a study of T cell changes during pregnancy in multiple sclerosis. Profiling relied on immunoSEQ multiplex PCR, and the TCRdb table lists in-frame clones only, not all of them. This sample has more than 40,000 clones, with roughly 90% found just once. The sequencing here drew on peripheral blood, taken in the first trimester of pregnancy. Receptors originate from a female donor in good health, enrolled as a control in a pregnancy study.

This chain uses TRBV19 with TRBJ1-1; the match to TRBD1 covers 7 bases. Germline trimming cut 6 bases from V and 10 bases from J; bases unmatched to any gene: 8. The germline CDR1 and CDR2 sequences are LNHDA and SQIVND (reference sequence). This CDR3 is built from 12 residues. The CDR3 coding sequence is TGTGCCAGTAGCCGAAGGGGGCAAGGAGCTTTCTTT. It is translated as CASSRRGQGAFF.

The chain recombines TRBV7-2 with TRBJ2-3, with 14 bases that match TRBD2. Losses at the gene ends were 5 bases for V and 4 bases for J; bases not matched to a gene: 2. CDR3 length: 15 residues. Per germline, CDR1 SGHTA and CDR2 FQGNSA. CDR3 protein: CASSLGLAGADTQYF. The CDR3 coding sequence is TGTGCCAGCAGCCTGGGACTAGCGGGGGCAGATACGCAGTATTTT.

The J gene is TRBJ1-6, the V gene TRBV6-1, with 7 bases lining up with TRBD1. Trimming took 3 bases from V and 7 from J; bases not matched to a gene: 9. Germline CDR1 MNHNS, CDR2 SASEGT. This CDR3 contains 16 residues. In nucleotides, the CDR3 is TGTGCCAGCAGTGATTATCCAGGGGGTAAGAATTCACCCCTCCACTTT. The encoded protein is CASSDYPGGKNSPLHF.

This chain joins TRBV14 and TRBJ1-1; 9 bases map to TRBD1. The CDR3 totals 15 residues. Per the germline V gene, CDR1 is SGHDN and CDR2 is FVKESK. Unmatched junction bases numbered 8, after V lost 4 bases and J lost 5 bases. Here the CDR3 reads CASSRVGQGRTEAFF. As DNA, the CDR3 is TGTGCCAGCAGCCGAGTGGGACAGGGTAGGACTGAAGCTTTCTTT.

The chain is built from TRBV5-1 and TRBJ1-1, with D unresolved. Germline lookup yields CDR1 SGHRS and CDR2 YFSETQ. The CDR3 sequence is 15 residues long. V was clipped by 4 bases and J by 0 bases, with 13 bases between them. This chain's CDR3 is CASSRTAGVNTEAFF. CDR3 sequence (DNA): TGCGCCAGCAGCCGAACCGCCGGGGTGAACACTGAAGCTTTCTTT.

The chain employs TRBV5-1 and TRBJ2-1, with D possibly being TRBD2 (5 bases). Germline V CDR1 and CDR2: SGHRS, YFSETQ. The CDR3 is made up of 15 amino acids. V was trimmed by 6 bases and J by 0 bases, leaving 13 bases between them. CDR3 bases: TGCGCCAGCATGTCGTCGGGGAACTCCTACAATGAGCAGTTCTTC. It encodes CASMSSGNSYNEQFF.

V is TRBV4-3 and J is TRBJ2-1; 7 positions match TRBD1. The germline gives CDR1 LGHNA, CDR2 YSLEER. J gave up 4 bases and V 1 base, and 7 bases lay outside the gene matches. The CDR3 is 16 amino acids. CDR3 amino acids: CASSQVEGAWYNEQFF. CDR3 coding DNA: TGCGCCAGCAGCCAAGTCGAGGGGGCGTGGTACAATGAGCAGTTCTTC.